This T cell receptor (beta chain) stems from a study of monozygotic twins with inflammatory bowel disease. The template switching step added UMIs that contained a 6-nucleotide sample barcode. From its re-call of the 5' RACE reads, TCRdb lists each CDR3 protein once, without DNA. Its clone listing holds a few hundred thousand distinct CDR3 sequences. Turning to this clonotype: The antigen remains unidentified.

Points from the study as a whole: Twins with IBD had fewer clonotypes in common with others than healthy twins, particularly during disease activity.

The receptor's source is a human donor with ulcerative colitis or Crohn's disease, or a healthy co-twin of an affected twin (not recorded which). The source material was blood.

The CDR3 sequence is CASSQDPQATTTNEKLFF. This chain connects TRBV4-3 to TRBJ1-4. Germline V CDR1 and CDR2: LGHNA, YSLEER. The CDR3 covers 18 residues.